This TCR beta chain was found in a study of T cell responses to AZD1222 COVID-19 vaccine. Points from the study as a whole: Repertoire sampling happened only post peak T cell response. As reported, nearly half of all spike-specific TCRs target variant regions that are unmutated. Breadth and depth of Spike-specific TCRs rose after two AZD1222 doses.

As regards this clone: Its antigen is unknown.

This CDR3 is 14 amino acids long. V was trimmed by 2 bases and J by 0 bases, leaving 7 bases between them. Per the germline V gene, CDR1 is SEHNR and CDR2 is FQNEAQ (reference sequence). TCRdb keeps only in-frame clones here, not all; method: immunoSEQ multiplex PCR. The sample lists 95,000 to 150,000 clones; 70% to 90% were seen once. The sequence was collected from an adult in good health. V is TRBV7-9 and J is TRBJ1-2; possible D gene TRBD1, 6 bases. Sample: peripheral blood, taken on day 0 of AZD1222 vaccination. CDR3 region: CASSLRGTNYGYTF. CDR3 coding DNA: TGTGCCAGCAGCTTAAGGGGGACTAACTATGGCTACACCTTC.